This T cell receptor beta chain was identified during a study of sequential checkpoint blockade in melanoma. Whole-study context: First-line arms were nivolumab then ipilimumab, or the reverse, randomized 1:1.

CDR3 length equals 12 residues. Germline assignment: CDR1 SQVTM and CDR2 ANQGSEA. With 6 bases clipped from V and 6 bases from J, the junction kept 4 bases outside the gene matches. Some clones are missing from TCRdb's copy, which holds only in-frame ones; the method was immunoSEQ multiplex PCR. The repertoire includes about 38,000 clones, roughly 88% of them detected once, and approximately 13% sits in the top ten. Treatment denoted: randomized to nivolumab then ipilimumab (arm A) or the reverse (arm B). Sample: CD8+ T cells sorted from blood (inferred from file names), taken from a patient given nivolumab and ipilimumab in sequence. V is TRBV29-1 and J is TRBJ2-2, with 7 bases matching TRBD1. The sequence was collected from a human donor with melanoma. The CDR3 coding sequence is TGCAGCGTCGAAACAGGGGCCGGGGAGCTGTTTTTT. As protein: CSVETGAGELFF.